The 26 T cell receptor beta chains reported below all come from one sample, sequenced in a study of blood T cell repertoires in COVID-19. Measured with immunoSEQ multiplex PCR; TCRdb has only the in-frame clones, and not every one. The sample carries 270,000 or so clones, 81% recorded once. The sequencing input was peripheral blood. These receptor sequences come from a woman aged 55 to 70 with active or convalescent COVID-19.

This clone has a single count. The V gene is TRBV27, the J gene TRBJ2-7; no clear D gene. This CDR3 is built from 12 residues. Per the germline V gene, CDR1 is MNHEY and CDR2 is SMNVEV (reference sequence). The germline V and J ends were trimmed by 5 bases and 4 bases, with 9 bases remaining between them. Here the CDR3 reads CASSTTQYEQYF. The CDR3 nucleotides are TGTGCCAGCAGTACAACACAGTACGAGCAGTACTTC.

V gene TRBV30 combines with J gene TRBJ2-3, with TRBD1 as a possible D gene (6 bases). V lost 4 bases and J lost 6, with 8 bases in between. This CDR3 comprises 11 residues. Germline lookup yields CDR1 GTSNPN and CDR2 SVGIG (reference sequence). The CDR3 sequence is CAWTQGDTQYF. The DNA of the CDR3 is TGTGCCTGGACGCAGGGGGATACGCAGTATTTT.

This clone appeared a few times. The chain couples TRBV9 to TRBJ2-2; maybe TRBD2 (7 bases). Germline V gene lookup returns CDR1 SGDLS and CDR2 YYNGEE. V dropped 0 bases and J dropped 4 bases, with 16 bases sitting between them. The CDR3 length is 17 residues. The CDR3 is CASSVDQWGGLTGELFF. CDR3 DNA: TGTGCCAGCAGCGTAGACCAGTGGGGGGGCCTCACCGGGGAGCTGTTTTTT.

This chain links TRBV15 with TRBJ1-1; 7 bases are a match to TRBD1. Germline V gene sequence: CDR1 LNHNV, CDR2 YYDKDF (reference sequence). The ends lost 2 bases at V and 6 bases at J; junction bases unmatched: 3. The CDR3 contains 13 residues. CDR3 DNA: TGTGCCACCAGCAGACGACAGGGCTCTGAAGCTTTCTTT. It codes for CATSRRQGSEAFF. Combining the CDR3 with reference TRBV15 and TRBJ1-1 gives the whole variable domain DAMVIQNPRYQVTQFGKPVTLSCSQTLNHNVMYWYQQKSSQAPKLLFHYYDKDFNNEADTPDNFQSRRPNTSFCFLDIRSPGLGDTAMYLCATSRRQGSEAFFGQGTRLTVV.

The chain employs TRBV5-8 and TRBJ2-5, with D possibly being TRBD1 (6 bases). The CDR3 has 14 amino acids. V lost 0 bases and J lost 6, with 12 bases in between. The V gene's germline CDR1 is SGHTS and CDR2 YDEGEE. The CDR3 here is CASSLGQVGQTQYF. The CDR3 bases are TGTGCCAGCAGCTTGGGACAGGTCGGGCAGACCCAGTACTTC.

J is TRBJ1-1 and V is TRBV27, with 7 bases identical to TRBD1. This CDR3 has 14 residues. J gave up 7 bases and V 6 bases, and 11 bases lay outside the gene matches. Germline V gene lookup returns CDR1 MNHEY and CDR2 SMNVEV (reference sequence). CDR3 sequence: CASRGKTGPFEAFF. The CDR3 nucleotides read TGTGCCAGCAGGGGAAAGACAGGGCCTTTTGAAGCTTTCTTT.

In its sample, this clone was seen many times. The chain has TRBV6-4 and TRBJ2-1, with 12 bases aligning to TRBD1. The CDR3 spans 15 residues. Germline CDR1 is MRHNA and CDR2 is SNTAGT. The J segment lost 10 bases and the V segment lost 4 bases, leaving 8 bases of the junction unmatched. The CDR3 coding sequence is TGTGCCAGCAGTGCCGGGACAGGGGGCCCTATCGAGCAGTTCTTC. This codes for CASSAGTGGPIEQFF.

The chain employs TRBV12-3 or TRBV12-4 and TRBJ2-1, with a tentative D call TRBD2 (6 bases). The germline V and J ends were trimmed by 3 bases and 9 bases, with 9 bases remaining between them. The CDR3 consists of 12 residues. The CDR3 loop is CASSFGGVEQFF. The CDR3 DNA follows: TGTGCCAGCAGTTTTGGCGGGGTTGAGCAGTTCTTC.

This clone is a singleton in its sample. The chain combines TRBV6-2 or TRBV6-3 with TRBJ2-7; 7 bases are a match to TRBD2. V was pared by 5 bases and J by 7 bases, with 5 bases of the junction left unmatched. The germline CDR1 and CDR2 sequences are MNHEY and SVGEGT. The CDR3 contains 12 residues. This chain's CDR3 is CASSRTSWEQYF. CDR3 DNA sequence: TGTGCCAGCAGTCGGACTAGTTGGGAGCAGTACTTC.

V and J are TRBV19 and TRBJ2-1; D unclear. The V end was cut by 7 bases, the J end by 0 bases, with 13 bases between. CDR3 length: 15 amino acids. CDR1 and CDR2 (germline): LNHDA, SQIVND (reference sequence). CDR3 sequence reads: CASTAIPISYNEQFF. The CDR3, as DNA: TGTGCCAGTACCGCTATACCGATCTCCTACAATGAGCAGTTCTTC.

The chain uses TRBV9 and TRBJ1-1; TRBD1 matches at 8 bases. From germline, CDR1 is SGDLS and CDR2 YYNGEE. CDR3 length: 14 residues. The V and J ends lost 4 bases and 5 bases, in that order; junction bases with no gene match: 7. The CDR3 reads CASSYQTGVTEAFF. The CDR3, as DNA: TGTGCCAGCAGCTACCAGACAGGGGTTACTGAAGCTTTCTTT. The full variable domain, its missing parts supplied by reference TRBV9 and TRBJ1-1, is DSGVTQTPKHLITATGQRVTLRCSPRSGDLSVYWYQQSLDQGLQFLIQYYNGEERAKGNILERFSAQQFPDLHSELNLSSLELGDSALYFCASSYQTGVTEAFFGQGTRLTVV.

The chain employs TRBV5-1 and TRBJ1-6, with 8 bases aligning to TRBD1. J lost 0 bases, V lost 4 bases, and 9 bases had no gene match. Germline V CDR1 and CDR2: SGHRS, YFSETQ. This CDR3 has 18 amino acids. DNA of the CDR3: TGCGCCAGCAGCCAGGGACAGGTCGCCAGCTCCTATAATTCACCCCTCCACTTT. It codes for CASSQGQVASSYNSPLHF.

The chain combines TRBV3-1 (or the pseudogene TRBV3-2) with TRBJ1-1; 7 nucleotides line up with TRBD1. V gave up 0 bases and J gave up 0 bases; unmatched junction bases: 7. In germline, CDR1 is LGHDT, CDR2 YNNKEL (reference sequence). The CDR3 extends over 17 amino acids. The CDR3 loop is CASSQDGQVRMNTEAFF. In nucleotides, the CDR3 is TGTGCCAGCAGCCAAGATGGACAGGTAAGAATGAACACTGAAGCTTTCTTT.

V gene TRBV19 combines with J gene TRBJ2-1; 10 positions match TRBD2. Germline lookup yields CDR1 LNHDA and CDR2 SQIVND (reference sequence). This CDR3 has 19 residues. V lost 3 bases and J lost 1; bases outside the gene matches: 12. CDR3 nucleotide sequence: TGTGCCAGTAGTATGGTGGGACTAGCGATTTCCCGATCCTACAATGAGCAGTTCTTC. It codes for CASSMVGLAISRSYNEQFF.

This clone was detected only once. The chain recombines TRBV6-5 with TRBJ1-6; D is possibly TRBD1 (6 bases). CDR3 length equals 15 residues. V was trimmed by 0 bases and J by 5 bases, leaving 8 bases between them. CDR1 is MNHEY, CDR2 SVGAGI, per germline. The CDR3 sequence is CASSYSRQDNSPLHF. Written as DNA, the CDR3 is TGTGCCAGCAGTTACTCGCGACAGGATAATTCACCCCTCCACTTT.

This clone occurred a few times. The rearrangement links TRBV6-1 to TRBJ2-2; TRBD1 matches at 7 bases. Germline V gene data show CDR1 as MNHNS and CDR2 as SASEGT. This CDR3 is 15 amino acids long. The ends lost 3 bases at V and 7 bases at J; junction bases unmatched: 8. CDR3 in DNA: TGTGCCAGCAGTGACGAAGAGGGGGCCGGCGGGGAGCTGTTTTTT. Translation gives CASSDEEGAGGELFF.

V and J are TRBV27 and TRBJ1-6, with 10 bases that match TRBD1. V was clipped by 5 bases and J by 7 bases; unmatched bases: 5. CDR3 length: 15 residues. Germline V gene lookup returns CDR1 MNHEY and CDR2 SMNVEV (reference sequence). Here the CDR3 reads CASSPLDRGNSPLHF. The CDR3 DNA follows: TGTGCCAGCAGTCCTTTGGACAGGGGGAATTCACCCCTCCACTTT.

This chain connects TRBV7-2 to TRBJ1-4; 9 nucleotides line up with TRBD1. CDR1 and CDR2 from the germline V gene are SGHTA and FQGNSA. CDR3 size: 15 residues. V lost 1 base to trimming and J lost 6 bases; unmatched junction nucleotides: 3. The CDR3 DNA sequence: TGTGCCAGCAGCTTAGATAACAGGGGGCATGAAAAACTGTTTTTT. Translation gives CASSLDNRGHEKLFF.

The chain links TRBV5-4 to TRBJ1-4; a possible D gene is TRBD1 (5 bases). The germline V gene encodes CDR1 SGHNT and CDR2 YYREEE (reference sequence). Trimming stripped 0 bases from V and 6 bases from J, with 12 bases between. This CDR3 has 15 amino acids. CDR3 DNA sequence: TGTGCCAGCAGCTTGGAGGCGGGGGGTGATGAAAAACTGTTTTTT. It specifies CASSLEAGGDEKLFF.

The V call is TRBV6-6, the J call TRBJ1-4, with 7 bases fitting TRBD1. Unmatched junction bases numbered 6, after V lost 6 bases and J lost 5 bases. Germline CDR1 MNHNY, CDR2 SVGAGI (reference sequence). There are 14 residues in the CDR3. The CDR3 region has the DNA TGTGCCAGCAGGCCTGACAGGGCAAATGAAAAACTGTTTTTT. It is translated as CASRPDRANEKLFF.

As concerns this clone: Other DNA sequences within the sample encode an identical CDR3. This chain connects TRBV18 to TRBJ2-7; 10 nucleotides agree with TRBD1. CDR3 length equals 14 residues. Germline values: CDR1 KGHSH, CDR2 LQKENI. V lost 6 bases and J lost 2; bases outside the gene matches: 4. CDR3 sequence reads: CASSPGTGAYEQYF. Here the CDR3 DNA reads TGTGCCAGCTCCCCCGGGACAGGGGCCTACGAGCAGTACTTC.

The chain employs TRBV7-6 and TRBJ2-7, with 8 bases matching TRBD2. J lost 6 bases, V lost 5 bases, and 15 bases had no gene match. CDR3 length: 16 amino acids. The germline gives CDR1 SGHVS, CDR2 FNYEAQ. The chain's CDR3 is CASSPRSGLAGPEQYF. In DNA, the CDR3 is TGTGCCAGCAGCCCCCGGTCGGGGCTAGCGGGTCCCGAGCAGTACTTC. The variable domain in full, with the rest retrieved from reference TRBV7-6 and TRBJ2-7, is GAGVSQSPRYKVTKRGQDVALRCDPISGHVSLYWYRQALGQGPEFLTYFNYEAQQDKSGLPNDRFSAERPEGSISTLTIQRTEQRDSAMYRCASSPRSGLAGPEQYFGPGTRLTVT.

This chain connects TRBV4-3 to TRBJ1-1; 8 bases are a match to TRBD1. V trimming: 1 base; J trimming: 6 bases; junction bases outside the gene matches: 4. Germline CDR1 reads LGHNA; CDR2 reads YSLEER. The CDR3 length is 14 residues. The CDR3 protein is CASSQVTGGAEAFF. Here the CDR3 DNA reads TGCGCCAGCAGCCAAGTAACAGGGGGGGCTGAAGCTTTCTTT.

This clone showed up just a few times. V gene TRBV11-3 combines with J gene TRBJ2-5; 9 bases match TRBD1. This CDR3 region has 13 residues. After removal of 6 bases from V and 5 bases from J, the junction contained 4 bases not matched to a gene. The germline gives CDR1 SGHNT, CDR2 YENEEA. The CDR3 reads CASSWDRDETQYF. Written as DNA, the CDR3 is TGTGCCAGCAGTTGGGACAGGGATGAGACCCAGTACTTC.

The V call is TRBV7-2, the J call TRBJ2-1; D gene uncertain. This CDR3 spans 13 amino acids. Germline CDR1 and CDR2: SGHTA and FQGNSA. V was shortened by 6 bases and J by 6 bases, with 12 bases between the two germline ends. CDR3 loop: CASRISRVNEQFF. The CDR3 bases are TGTGCCAGCAGGATCTCTAGAGTCAATGAGCAGTTCTTC. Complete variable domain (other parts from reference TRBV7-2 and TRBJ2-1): GAGVSQSPSNKVTEKGKDVELRCDPISGHTALYWYRQSLGQGLEFLIYFQGNSAPDKSGLPSDRFSAERTGGSVSTLTIQRTQQEDSAVYLCASRISRVNEQFFGPGTRLTVL.

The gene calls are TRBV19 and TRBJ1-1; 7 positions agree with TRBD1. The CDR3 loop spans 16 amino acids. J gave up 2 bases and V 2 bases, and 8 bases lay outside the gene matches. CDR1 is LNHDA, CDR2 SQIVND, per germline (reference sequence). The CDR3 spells CASSIIEGAVNTEAFF. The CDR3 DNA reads TGTGCCAGTAGTATAATAGAGGGGGCGGTAAACACTGAAGCTTTCTTT.